Listed below are T cell receptor beta chains from one sample, sequenced in a study of identical twins. TCRdb processed the 5' RACE reads anew with MiXCR; each CDR3 protein has one entry. The data hold around 1.7 million distinct CDR3 sequences, with 32% observed a single time. The sample consisted of cord blood. Receptor source: a newborn girl in good health. Each CDR3 is given with its conserved first and last residue. Each record gives: clone size, V gene, J gene, D gene, CDR3 DNA, CDR3 protein. The D gene is left open where the match is weak. Part of the rows lack a size; the others show once, few, many or a class for expanded clones.

few	TRBV6-5	TRBJ2-2	TRBD1	TGTGCCACTCACAGGGGTCCCGGGGAGCTGTTTTTT	CATHRGPGELFF
NA	TRBV29-1	TRBJ2-7	NA	TGCAGCGTTGAAGTCCAGAAGAGCTCCTACAATGAGCAGTACTTC	CSVEVQKSSYNEQYF
NA	TRBV4-1	TRBJ2-3	NA	TGCGCCAGCAGCCAAGGGGGACACGCCGACACAGATACGCAGTATTTT	CASSQGGHADTDTQYF
NA	TRBV2	TRBJ2-7	NA	TGTGCCAGCACCTCAGAGGCGGCCACCTACAATGAGCAGTACTTC	CASTSEAATYNEQYF
few	TRBV6-6	TRBJ2-5	NA	TGTGCCAGCAGTTATGGCCCCGTAGGGCCGCAAGAGACCCAGTACTTC	CASSYGPVGPQETQYF
many	TRBV7-2	TRBJ2-1	NA	TGTGCCAGTTGTTCATACCGGGGCTACAATGAGCAGTTCTTC	CASCSYRGYNEQFF
few	TRBV5-1	TRBJ2-3	TRBD2	TGCGCCAGCAGCTTGCGGGGGGGCCCTACATTTGATACGCAGTATTTT	CASSLRGGPTFDTQYF
few	TRBV7-2	TRBJ2-1	NA	TGTGCCAGCAGCTTAGAGAGGGGGGCCTACAATGAGCAGTTCTTC	CASSLERGAYNEQFF
NA	TRBV28	TRBJ2-3	NA	TGTGCCAGCACCTCGGGGGTTGGCACAGATACGCAGTATTTT	CASTSGVGTDTQYF
NA	TRBV20-1	TRBJ1-3	TRBD1	TGCAGTGCCGGGACAGCCTCTGGAAACACCATATATTTT	CSAGTASGNTIYF
NA	TRBV12-3/TRBV12-4	TRBJ2-1	NA	TGTGCCAGCACCTGGGGGACCAACCCTTACAATGAGCAGTTCTTC	CASTWGTNPYNEQFF